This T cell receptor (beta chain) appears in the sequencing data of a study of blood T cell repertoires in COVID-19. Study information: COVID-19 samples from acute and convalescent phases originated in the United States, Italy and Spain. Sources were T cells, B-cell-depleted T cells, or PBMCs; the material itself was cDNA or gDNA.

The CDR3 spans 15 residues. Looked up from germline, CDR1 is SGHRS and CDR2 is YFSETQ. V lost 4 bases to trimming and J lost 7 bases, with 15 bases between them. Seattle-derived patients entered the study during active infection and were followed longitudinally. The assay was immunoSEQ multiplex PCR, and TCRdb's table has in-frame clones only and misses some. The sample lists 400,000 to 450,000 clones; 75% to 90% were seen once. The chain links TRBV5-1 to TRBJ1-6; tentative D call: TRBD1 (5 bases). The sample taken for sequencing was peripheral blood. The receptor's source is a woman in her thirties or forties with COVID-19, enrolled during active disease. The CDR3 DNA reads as TGCGCCAGCAGCGCATCTGGGGGGGGGAATTCACCCCTCCACTTT. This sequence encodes CASSASGGGNSPLHF.